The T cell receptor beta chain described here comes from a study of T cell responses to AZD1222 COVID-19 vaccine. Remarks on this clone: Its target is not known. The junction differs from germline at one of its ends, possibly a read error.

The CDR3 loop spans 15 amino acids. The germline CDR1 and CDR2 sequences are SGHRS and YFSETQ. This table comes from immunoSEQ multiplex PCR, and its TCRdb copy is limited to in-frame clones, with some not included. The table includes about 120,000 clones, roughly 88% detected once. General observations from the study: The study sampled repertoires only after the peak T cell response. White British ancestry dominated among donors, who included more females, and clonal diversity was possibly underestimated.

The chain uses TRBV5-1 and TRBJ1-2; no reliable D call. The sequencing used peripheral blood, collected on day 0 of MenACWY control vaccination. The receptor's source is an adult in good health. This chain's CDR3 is CASSLSRAPNYGYTF. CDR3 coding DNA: TGCGCCAGCAGCTTGTCTCGAGCCCCTAATTATGGCTACACCTTC.